One sample yielded the 8 T cell receptor beta chains listed below, sequenced in a study of spatial heterogeneity in lung cancer. As for time point: sample taken at primary tumor resection. Whole RNA came from tumor, nontumor lung or frozen PBMC and was sequenced without being sorted. In TCRdb, the 5' RACE reads were re-called with MiXCR into one record per CDR3 protein. The sample lists a few thousand distinct CDR3 sequences, 20% to 25% occurring once. The source was normal lung tissue next to the tumor, collected at surgery. These receptors originate from a female donor with early-stage non-small cell lung cancer.

In its sample, this clonotype is medium-sized. This beta chain is an off-target read within a library intended for alpha chains, so its frequency means little. The chain joins TRBV5-1 to TRBJ2-5, with D perhaps being TRBD1 or TRBD2 (5 bases each). Trimming took 4 bases from V and 5 from J, leaving 21 bases between them. Germline lookup yields CDR1 SGHRS and CDR2 YFSETQ. CDR3 length: 16 residues. CDR3 amino acids: CASSPNGRGATETQYF. The CDR3, as DNA: TGCGCCAGCAGCCCGAACGGTCGGGGCGCCACCGAGACCCAGTACTTC.

Notes on this clonotype: Because the library targeted alpha chains, this beta chain is an off-target read whose size means little. The CDR3, as DNA: TGCAGTGCTAGAGCTACGAACACTGAAGCTTTCTTT. Protein sequence: CSARATNTEAFF. This rearrangement joins TRBV20-1 to TRBJ1-1; D uncertain. Per the germline V gene, CDR1 is DFQATT and CDR2 is SNEGSKA (reference sequence). CDR3 length equals 12 residues. V lost 1 base to trimming and J lost 1 base, with 4 bases between them.

This clonotype was seen at least ten times. Since the library was made to target alpha chains, this beta chain is a stray read and its abundance is not meaningful. The chain recombines TRBV12-3 or TRBV12-4 with TRBJ2-5, with no clear D. This CDR3 is built from 13 residues. The V end was cut by 7 bases, the J end by 5 bases, with 14 bases between. The CDR3 sequence is CASTPQAQETQYF. As DNA, the CDR3 is TGTGCCAGCACCCCTCAAGCACAGGAGACCCAGTACTTC.

This clonotype showed up many times. This beta chain slipped into a library made for alpha chains as a stray read, so its size is not meaningful. The rearrangement uses TRBV20-1 and TRBJ2-5; 8 bases map to TRBD2. This CDR3 contains 13 residues. The junction had 5 bases not matched to a gene; V was cut back by 3 bases and J by 5 bases. Germline V gene sequence: CDR1 DFQATT, CDR2 SNEGSKA (reference sequence). The CDR3 DNA sequence: TGCAGTGCTAGGGACGGGAGGGGGGAGACCCAGTACTTC. Translation: CSARDGRGETQYF.

Comments on this clonotype: The library was prepared for alpha chains; this beta chain is a stray read, so its frequency means little. V gene TRBV18 combines with J gene TRBJ1-1; perhaps TRBD1 as D (5 bases). The length of the CDR3 is 16 residues. Germline V lookup: CDR1 KGHSH, CDR2 LQKENI. The germline V and J ends were trimmed by 3 bases and 2 bases, with 16 bases remaining between them. The CDR3 DNA reads TGTGCCAGCTCACCCACCCCCTCGGGGGGTAACACTGAAGCTTTCTTT. Its protein product is CASSPTPSGGNTEAFF.

By proportion, this clonotype is medium-sized (0.01 to 0.1%). Since it is a stray read in a library aimed at alpha chains, this beta chain has a size that is not meaningful. The chain has TRBV19 and TRBJ1-2; TRBD1 is a possible D gene (5 bases). Germline CDR1 is LNHDA and CDR2 is SQIVND (reference sequence). This CDR3 is 13 amino acids long. The V and J ends lost 5 bases and 7 bases respectively, with 14 bases between them. In DNA, the CDR3 is TGTGCCAGTAGTCTCCAGGGAGGATTTGGCTACACCTTC. Translating it yields CASSLQGGFGYTF. Drawing the rest from reference TRBV19 and TRBJ1-2, the complete variable domain is DGGITQSPKYLFRKEGQNVTLSCEQNLNHDAMYWYRQDPGQGLRLIYYSQIVNDFQKGDIAEGYSVSREKKESFPLTVTSAQKNPTAFYLCASSLQGGFGYTFGSGTRLTVV.

Regarding this clonotype: This beta chain turned up in a library designed for alpha chains; as an off-target read, its abundance says little. The chain carries TRBV19 and TRBJ1-5; D is undetermined. Looked up from germline, CDR1 is LNHDA and CDR2 is SQIVND (reference sequence). Trimming removed 8 bases at V and 0 bases at J, with 20 bases between. The CDR3 is 17 residues long. In DNA, the CDR3 is TGTGCCAGTGGGATAGAAAGAAGCCGGTATAGCAATCAGCCCCAGCATTTT. Translation: CASGIERSRYSNQPQHF.

This clonotype has only a few counts. As an off-target read in a library built for alpha chains, this beta chain has a frequency of little significance. CDR3 sequence (DNA): TGTGCCACCCTGGATCCGGGGGAGACCCAGTACTTC. Translating it yields CATLDPGETQYF. This chain uses TRBV7-8 with TRBJ2-5; D might be TRBD2 (5 bases). CDR3 size: 12 residues. Germline V CDR1 and CDR2: SGHVS, FQNEAQ. Trimming cost V 10 bases and J 5 bases, with 14 bases left between them.